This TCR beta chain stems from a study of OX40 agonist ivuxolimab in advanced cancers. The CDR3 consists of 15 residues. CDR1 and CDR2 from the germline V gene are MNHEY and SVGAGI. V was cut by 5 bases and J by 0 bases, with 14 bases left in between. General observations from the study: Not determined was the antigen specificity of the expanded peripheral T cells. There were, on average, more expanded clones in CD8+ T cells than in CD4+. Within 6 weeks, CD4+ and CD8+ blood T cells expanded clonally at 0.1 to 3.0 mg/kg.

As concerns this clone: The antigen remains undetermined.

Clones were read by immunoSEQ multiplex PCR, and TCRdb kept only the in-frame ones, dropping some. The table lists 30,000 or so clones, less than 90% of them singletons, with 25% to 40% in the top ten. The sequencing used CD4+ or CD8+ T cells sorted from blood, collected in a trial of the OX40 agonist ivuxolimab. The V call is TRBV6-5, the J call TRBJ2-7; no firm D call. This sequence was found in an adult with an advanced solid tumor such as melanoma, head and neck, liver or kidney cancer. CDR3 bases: TGTGCCAGCAGTCCGGGCACAGTCCACTCCTACGAGCAGTACTTC. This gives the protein CASSPGTVHSYEQYF.